The entry that follows covers one TCR beta chain sequence. The data belong to a study of blood T cell repertoires in COVID-19. Whole-study context: Spain, Italy and the United States supplied samples that represented acute and convalescent COVID-19. Sources were T cells, B-cell-depleted T cells, or PBMCs; the material itself was cDNA or gDNA.

In the original workflow: Reference gene primers were amplified, and this amplification served to estimate nucleated cell counts. The protocol was immunoSEQ multiplex PCR, while the TCRdb copy is restricted to in-frame clones and leaves out a portion. V and J calls and clone size are those listed in that table; D and trimming were worked out from the DNA. The sample contains some 400,000 clones, about 87% of which appear only once. Germline-derived CDR1 and CDR2 are MDHEN and SYDVKM. The CDR3 length is 16 residues. V shed 7 bases and J 2 bases; nucleotides not matched to a gene: 14. Sequences were obtained from peripheral blood. The rearrangement links TRBV28 to TRBJ2-7; 7 bases match TRBD1. The source of this sequence is a human donor in a cohort sampled during active COVID-19. The CDR3 loop is CASNEIGTADTYEQYF. The DNA for the CDR3 is TGTGCCAGCAACGAAATCGGGACAGCAGACACCTACGAGCAGTACTTC.